The rows below give T cell receptor beta chains drawn from one sample of a study of T cells after yellow fever vaccination. TCRdb re-called the 5' RACE reads with MiXCR, one entry per CDR3 protein. The sample consists of around 300,000 distinct CDR3 sequences, over 10% of them appearing once. The input for sequencing was CD4+ T cells sorted from PBMCs, taken 45 days after the yellow fever booster vaccination. These receptors all stem from a man under 40 who received the YFV17D yellow fever vaccine. The CDR3 runs from the conserved cysteine through the conserved F or W. D genes are given only for firm matches. A clone size is listed for some rows: how often the clone was seen (once, few, many), or a class if it is expanded.

CDR3 DNA: TGTGCCAGCAGTTACTTGAGGACCAGGGGCAAAACGTACTTC
CDR3 protein: CASSYLRTRGKTYF
clone size: few
V gene: TRBV6-5
D gene: .
J gene: TRBJ2-4

CDR3 DNA: TGCAGTGCTAGTAGGCAGTCGGAGACCCAGTACTTC
CDR3 protein: CSASRQSETQYF
clone size: many
V gene: TRBV20-1
D gene: .
J gene: TRBJ2-5

CDR3 DNA: TGCAGCGTGTCTCTAGCGGGGCTTTACGAGCAGTACTTC
CDR3 protein: CSVSLAGLYEQYF
clone size: few
V gene: TRBV29-1
D gene: TRBD2
J gene: TRBJ2-7

CDR3 DNA: TGTGCCAGCAGGCGGGCGTCCTACAATGAGCAGTTCTTC
CDR3 protein: CASRRASYNEQFF
clone size: few
V gene: TRBV6-8
D gene: .
J gene: TRBJ2-1

CDR3 DNA: TGTGCCAGCAGCTTCCGAAAAACCGCCAGCGGGGAGCTGTTTTTT
CDR3 protein: CASSFRKTASGELFF
clone size: few
V gene: TRBV7-2
D gene: .
J gene: TRBJ2-2

CDR3 DNA: TGCAGCGTTGTCCTTCCAGACGGGAGGCGCCCCTACGAGCAGTACTTC
CDR3 protein: CSVVLPDGRRPYEQYF
clone size: few
V gene: TRBV29-1
D gene: TRBD2
J gene: TRBJ2-7

CDR3 DNA: TGTGCCAGTAGTATCGGCGGCTCCTACAATGAGCAGTTCTTC
CDR3 protein: CASSIGGSYNEQFF
clone size: few
V gene: TRBV19
D gene: .
J gene: TRBJ2-1

CDR3 DNA: TGCAGTCTAAAGGGGACTAGCGGCACTATCGGCTACAATGAGCAGTTCTTC
CDR3 protein: CSLKGTSGTIGYNEQFF
clone size: .
V gene: TRBV20-1
D gene: TRBD2
J gene: TRBJ2-1

CDR3 DNA: TGCAGTGCCACTTCCGGGACTAGCGGGATGCAAAGCTACGAGCAGTACTTC
CDR3 protein: CSATSGTSGMQSYEQYF
clone size: many
V gene: TRBV20-1
D gene: TRBD2
J gene: TRBJ2-7

CDR3 DNA: TGTGCCAGTAGTCCGGAGACCCATGGCTACACCTTC
CDR3 protein: CASSPETHGYTF
clone size: .
V gene: TRBV19
D gene: .
J gene: TRBJ1-2

CDR3 DNA: TGTGCCAGCAGCTCTTATGTCGGTACCTACAATGAGCAGTTCTTC
CDR3 protein: CASSSYVGTYNEQFF
clone size: .
V gene: TRBV12-3/TRBV12-4
D gene: .
J gene: TRBJ2-1

CDR3 DNA: TGTGCCAGCAGGTGGGGGGGTCATAGCAATCAGCCCCAGCATTTT
CDR3 protein: CASRWGGHSNQPQHF
clone size: many
V gene: TRBV6-1
D gene: .
J gene: TRBJ1-5

CDR3 DNA: TGTGCCAGCAGCCCGGTCGGGATCGGCGAGCAGTTCTTC
CDR3 protein: CASSPVGIGEQFF
clone size: .
V gene: TRBV11-2
D gene: .
J gene: TRBJ2-1

CDR3 DNA: TGTGCCACCAGTGATTTGGCGGGCCCCGAGAGAGATACGCAGTATTTT
CDR3 protein: CATSDLAGPERDTQYF
clone size: .
V gene: TRBV24-1
D gene: .
J gene: TRBJ2-3

CDR3 DNA: TGTGCCAGCAGCGCCGAGGGGGCAGGCTACAATGAGCAGTTCTTC
CDR3 protein: CASSAEGAGYNEQFF
clone size: many
V gene: TRBV9
D gene: TRBD1
J gene: TRBJ2-1

CDR3 DNA: TGTGCCAGCAGTGAATGGGGGACAGGGCGGCGCGGGGAGCTGTTTTTT
CDR3 protein: CASSEWGTGRRGELFF
clone size: few
V gene: TRBV25-1
D gene: TRBD1
J gene: TRBJ2-2

CDR3 DNA: TGCAGTGCCAGCGGACTAGCTCTACAGTTCTTC
CDR3 protein: CSASGLALQFF
clone size: .
V gene: TRBV20-1
D gene: TRBD2
J gene: TRBJ2-1

CDR3 DNA: TGTGCCATCGCCCTAGGACAGGACAGCTCCTATAATTCACCCCTCCACTTT
CDR3 protein: CAIALGQDSSYNSPLHF
clone size: .
V gene: TRBV21-1
D gene: .
J gene: TRBJ1-6

CDR3 DNA: TGTGCCAGCAGCTCAGGGGAGACCCAGTACTTC
CDR3 protein: CASSSGETQYF
clone size: many
V gene: TRBV11-3
D gene: .
J gene: TRBJ2-5

CDR3 DNA: TGTGCCAGCTCACCACCGCTCGGTGGCCCAGGGGGTGTCTACGAGCAGTACTTC
CDR3 protein: CASSPPLGGPGGVYEQYF
clone size: few
V gene: TRBV18
D gene: TRBD1
J gene: TRBJ2-7

CDR3 DNA: TGTGCCAGCAGTTCAACAGGGGGAGGTTGGGAAAAACTGTTTTTT
CDR3 protein: CASSSTGGGWEKLFF
clone size: few
V gene: TRBV28
D gene: TRBD1
J gene: TRBJ1-4

CDR3 DNA: TGTGCCAGCAGCCCGGGGGGAGGCCGGCACGAGCAGTACTTC
CDR3 protein: CASSPGGGRHEQYF
clone size: .
V gene: TRBV7-6
D gene: TRBD2
J gene: TRBJ2-7

CDR3 DNA: TGTGCCAGCAGTTACTCGTCGGGTGGGGCCAACGTCCTGACTTTC
CDR3 protein: CASSYSSGGANVLTF
clone size: few
V gene: TRBV6-5
D gene: .
J gene: TRBJ2-6

CDR3 DNA: TGTGCCATCAGTGAGGCCCCCCCGCTAGGGAATGAGCAGTTCTTC
CDR3 protein: CAISEAPPLGNEQFF
clone size: few
V gene: TRBV10-3
D gene: .
J gene: TRBJ2-1

CDR3 DNA: TGTGCCAGCTCACCACCGGGGTCAGCCGACCCCTACGAGCAGTACTTC
CDR3 protein: CASSPPGSADPYEQYF
clone size: .
V gene: TRBV18
D gene: .
J gene: TRBJ2-7

CDR3 DNA: TGTGCCAGCATCCTAGCGGGAGGGTCCTACAATGAGCAGTTCTTC
CDR3 protein: CASILAGGSYNEQFF
clone size: .
V gene: TRBV7-8
D gene: TRBD2
J gene: TRBJ2-1

CDR3 DNA: TGCAGTGCTACTACCCACACCGGGGAGCTGTTTTTT
CDR3 protein: CSATTHTGELFF
clone size: few
V gene: TRBV20-1
D gene: .
J gene: TRBJ2-2

CDR3 DNA: TGTGCCAGCAGTTTACCCCTGGGTGGGGCCAACGTCCTGACTTTC
CDR3 protein: CASSLPLGGANVLTF
clone size: once
V gene: TRBV28
D gene: .
J gene: TRBJ2-6

CDR3 DNA: TGTGCCAGCAGCTTAACCACTGGCTCCTACAATGAGCAGTTCTTC
CDR3 protein: CASSLTTGSYNEQFF
clone size: few
V gene: TRBV7-2
D gene: .
J gene: TRBJ2-1

CDR3 DNA: TGCGCCAGCAGCCTGGGCAGCCAACCCTACGAGCAGTACTTC
CDR3 protein: CASSLGSQPYEQYF
clone size: .
V gene: TRBV5-1
D gene: .
J gene: TRBJ2-7

CDR3 DNA: TGCAGCGTTGACGGTGAGTCCCAGGGAGTCGACTATGGCTACACCTTC
CDR3 protein: CSVDGESQGVDYGYTF
clone size: few
V gene: TRBV29-1
D gene: .
J gene: TRBJ1-2

CDR3 DNA: TGCAGTGCCGCGGACCGACTCAATGAGCAGTTCTTC
CDR3 protein: CSAADRLNEQFF
clone size: .
V gene: TRBV20-1
D gene: .
J gene: TRBJ2-1

CDR3 DNA: TGTGCCAGCAGCTTAGCGGGACACGACTCCTACGAGCAGTACTTC
CDR3 protein: CASSLAGHDSYEQYF
clone size: .
V gene: TRBV11-2
D gene: .
J gene: TRBJ2-7

CDR3 DNA: TGTGCAAGCAGTTACAAAGAAGAGACCCAGTACTTC
CDR3 protein: CASSYKEETQYF
clone size: .
V gene: TRBV6-2/TRBV6-3
D gene: .
J gene: TRBJ2-5

CDR3 DNA: TGCAGTGCTAGCCGACTAGCGGGAGTAAGGGAGACCCAGTACTTC
CDR3 protein: CSASRLAGVRETQYF
clone size: few
V gene: TRBV20-1
D gene: TRBD2
J gene: TRBJ2-5

CDR3 DNA: TGTGCCAGCAGCTATCTACTGCGGGAGGGCCGTAATGAGCAGTTCTTC
CDR3 protein: CASSYLLREGRNEQFF
clone size: few
V gene: TRBV28
D gene: TRBD2
J gene: TRBJ2-1

CDR3 DNA: TGTGCCACCAGTGATTCAGGCAGGGTAAAAGGTGAGCAGTTCTTC
CDR3 protein: CATSDSGRVKGEQFF
clone size: few
V gene: TRBV24-1
D gene: .
J gene: TRBJ2-1

CDR3 DNA: TGTGCCAGCAGCCAAGACTGGAACACCATATATTTT
CDR3 protein: CASSQDWNTIYF
clone size: .
V gene: TRBV3-1
D gene: .
J gene: TRBJ1-3

CDR3 DNA: TGCGCCAGCAGCGGACTACCCGGGACTAGCGGTACAGATACGCAGTATTTT
CDR3 protein: CASSGLPGTSGTDTQYF
clone size: .
V gene: TRBV5-1
D gene: TRBD2
J gene: TRBJ2-3

CDR3 DNA: TGCGCCAGCAGCTCAGCGGGTCAATCCTACAATGAGCAGTTCTTC
CDR3 protein: CASSSAGQSYNEQFF
clone size: few
V gene: TRBV5-1
D gene: .
J gene: TRBJ2-1

CDR3 DNA: TGTGCCATCAGTGACAGGGATCTAGCCTCCTACGAGCAGTACTTC
CDR3 protein: CAISDRDLASYEQYF
clone size: many
V gene: TRBV10-3
D gene: .
J gene: TRBJ2-7

CDR3 DNA: TGTGCCAGCAGCGAAGGTACTAGCGCAGATACGCAGTATTTT
CDR3 protein: CASSEGTSADTQYF
clone size: .
V gene: TRBV14
D gene: TRBD2
J gene: TRBJ2-3

CDR3 DNA: TGTGCCAGCAGCCAAGAGAGGCTAGACGAGCAGTACTTC
CDR3 protein: CASSQERLDEQYF
clone size: .
V gene: TRBV4-2
D gene: .
J gene: TRBJ2-7

CDR3 DNA: TGTGCCAGCAGCTTAGGCGGGACTGATCTTAATGAGCAGTTCTTC
CDR3 protein: CASSLGGTDLNEQFF
clone size: .
V gene: TRBV11-2
D gene: .
J gene: TRBJ2-1

CDR3 DNA: TGCAGTGCTAACGGGTATCGAGGCCTAGCGGTGAACTACGAGCAGTACTTC
CDR3 protein: CSANGYRGLAVNYEQYF
clone size: few
V gene: TRBV20-1
D gene: TRBD2
J gene: TRBJ2-7

CDR3 DNA: TGTGCCACAGGCCGGTTGGCAGATACGCAGTATTTT
CDR3 protein: CATGRLADTQYF
clone size: few
V gene: TRBV12-3/TRBV12-4
D gene: .
J gene: TRBJ2-3

CDR3 DNA: TGCAGTGCTAGATACACAGGGGAGGATCAGCCCCAGCATTTT
CDR3 protein: CSARYTGEDQPQHF
clone size: .
V gene: TRBV20-1
D gene: TRBD1
J gene: TRBJ1-5

CDR3 DNA: TGTGCCAGCAGGATAGGGGGCGCAGGGGAAAAACTGTTTTTT
CDR3 protein: CASRIGGAGEKLFF
clone size: .
V gene: TRBV6-1
D gene: TRBD1
J gene: TRBJ1-4

CDR3 DNA: TGTGCCAGCAGTTTTCGGACAGGGGGGACTTACGAGCAGTACTTC
CDR3 protein: CASSFRTGGTYEQYF
clone size: many
V gene: TRBV12-3/TRBV12-4
D gene: TRBD1
J gene: TRBJ2-7

CDR3 DNA: TGTGCCAGCAGCCCTAGGCAGCGGCCGGCAAGCACAGATACGCAGTATTTT
CDR3 protein: CASSPRQRPASTDTQYF
clone size: .
V gene: TRBV7-2
D gene: .
J gene: TRBJ2-3

CDR3 DNA: TGTGCCAGCAGCTTATCAGGGGGCGGTCAGCCCCAGAATTTT
CDR3 protein: CASSLSGGGQPQNF
clone size: once
V gene: TRBV6-2/TRBV6-3
D gene: TRBD1
J gene: TRBJ1-5

CDR3 DNA: TGTGCCACCGACAGGGGAGGAGAGACCCAGTACTTC
CDR3 protein: CATDRGGETQYF
clone size: few
V gene: TRBV12-3/TRBV12-4
D gene: TRBD1
J gene: TRBJ2-5

CDR3 DNA: TGTGCCAGCAGCTTGCAGGTAGCGGGGATGGTTACGCAGTATTTT
CDR3 protein: CASSLQVAGMVTQYF
clone size: .
V gene: TRBV5-5
D gene: TRBD2
J gene: TRBJ2-3